The 6 T cell receptor beta chains below come from one sample, sequenced in a study of control samples from healthy donors and cancer patients. The data were produced by immunoSEQ multiplex PCR, yet TCRdb's version contains in-frame clones alone and is incomplete. The sample has approximately 230,000 clones; more than 65% are singletons. The sequenced sample consisted of PBMCs. These receptors came from an older woman with lung cancer.

CDR3 nucleotides: TGTGCCAGCAGTTACTGGGGCGGGGGGGCCGTAGATACGCAGTATTTT. This codes for CASSYWGGGAVDTQYF. The chain is built from TRBV6-6 and TRBJ2-3; 9 bases align to TRBD2. The CDR3 runs to 16 residues. Germline loops: CDR1 MNHNY, CDR2 SVGAGI (reference sequence). Trimming took 1 base from V and 5 from J; bases not matched to a gene: 7.

The genes are TRBV28 and TRBJ2-7; 8 bases agree with TRBD1. Germline lookup yields CDR1 MDHEN and CDR2 SYDVKM. The CDR3 loop spans 15 amino acids. V trimming: 9 bases; J trimming: 7 bases; junction bases outside the gene matches: 17. CDR3 region: CASRARTGLSREQYF. The CDR3 coding sequence is TGTGCCAGTAGGGCCCGGACAGGGTTATCGAGGGAGCAGTACTTC.

V usage is TRBV6-6 and J usage is TRBJ1-4; 9 bases are shared with TRBD1. This CDR3 has 16 residues. Trimming cost V 5 bases and J 3 bases; bases outside gene matches: 7. CDR1 and CDR2 from the germline V gene are MNHNY and SVGAGI (reference sequence). The CDR3 DNA follows: TGTGCCAGCAGTCAAACACAGGGGGCGTCTAATGAAAAACTGTTTTTT. The encoded protein is CASSQTQGASNEKLFF.

The sample holds one count of this clone. The chain has TRBV3-1 (or the pseudogene TRBV3-2) and TRBJ2-6; D is uncertain. Germline CDR1 LGHDT, CDR2 YNNKEL (reference sequence). This CDR3 region has 15 residues. V gave up 7 bases and J gave up 0 bases, with 10 bases separating them. The CDR3 region is CASTTFFSGANVLTF. The DNA of the CDR3 is TGTGCCAGCACCACTTTTTTCTCTGGGGCCAACGTCCTGACTTTC.

The chain is built from TRBV27 and TRBJ1-1; D ambiguous. V was cut by 0 bases and J by 6 bases, with 11 bases left in between. CDR1 and CDR2 from the germline V gene are MNHEY and SMNVEV (reference sequence). The CDR3 consists of 14 residues. The CDR3: CASSLSNVQPEAFF. CDR3 DNA sequence: TGTGCCAGCAGTTTATCGAATGTCCAGCCTGAAGCTTTCTTT.

This chain connects TRBV24-1 to TRBJ2-7, with TRBD2 as a possible D gene (7 bases). The V end was cut by 4 bases, the J end by 2 bases, with 14 bases between. CDR3 length: 15 amino acids. Germline loops: CDR1 KGHDR, CDR2 SFDVKD. CDR3 sequence (DNA): TGTGCCACCAGTGACCCGGGGGGCTACCCCTACGAGCAGTACTTC. Translated, it gives CATSDPGGYPYEQYF.